Listed below are T cell receptor beta chains from one sample, sequenced in a study of blood T cells in healthy people across ages. TCRdb reprocessed the 5' RACE reads via MiXCR and lists one record per CDR3 protein. The sample comprises over 950,000 distinct CDR3 sequences, 51% of which are singletons, and roughly 23% rests with the top ten. The sequenced sample consisted of blood. These receptor sequences come from an older woman in good health. The CDR3 runs from the conserved cysteine through the conserved F or W. A D gene is named only where the DNA matches it firmly. Clone size, where shown, is once, few, many, or a class for clones that have expanded.

D: NA
J: TRBJ1-2
size: NA
V: TRBV7-2
DNA: TGTGCCAGCAGCCGTGCGGGGGCAGGGAATGGCTACACCTTC
CDR3: CASSRAGAGNGYTF

D: NA
J: TRBJ2-7
size: NA
V: TRBV5-1
DNA: TGCGCCAGCAGTGTGGGAACAGCGTACTACGAGCAGTACTTC
CDR3: CASSVGTAYYEQYF

D: TRBD1
J: TRBJ2-7
size: few
V: TRBV25-1
DNA: TGTGCCAGCAGTGCACCGGGACAGGGGGACCCTTACGAGCAGTACTTC
CDR3: CASSAPGQGDPYEQYF

D: NA
J: TRBJ2-7
size: few
V: TRBV2
DNA: TGTGCCAGCGAGGCTGATGGTCGGGGAACGAATGAGCAGTACTTC
CDR3: CASEADGRGTNEQYF

D: TRBD2
J: TRBJ2-7
size: NA
V: TRBV20-1
DNA: TGCAGTGCTAGTACTAGCGGGAGTCGCTACGAGCAGTACTTC
CDR3: CSASTSGSRYEQYF

D: NA
J: TRBJ2-7
size: NA
V: TRBV29-1
DNA: TGCAGCGTTGATAATCCAGGGGTTGCCGAGCAGTACTTC
CDR3: CSVDNPGVAEQYF

D: NA
J: TRBJ2-7
size: NA
V: TRBV7-9
DNA: TGTGCCAGCAGCTTAGAAGTTTTCGGCGAGCAGTACTTC
CDR3: CASSLEVFGEQYF

D: NA
J: TRBJ2-7
size: few
V: TRBV2
DNA: TGTGCCAGCAGGGTTAGTCCGTCCTACGAGCAGTACTTC
CDR3: CASRVSPSYEQYF

D: NA
J: TRBJ2-5
size: few
V: TRBV7-6
DNA: TGTGCCAGCAGCTTGCTCCAAGGCGGAGAAGAGACCCAGTACTTC
CDR3: CASSLLQGGEETQYF

D: TRBD2
J: TRBJ2-3
size: few
V: TRBV13
DNA: TGTGCCAGCAGCACCGGGACTAGCGGGTCCACTACGCAGTATTTT
CDR3: CASSTGTSGSTTQYF

D: NA
J: TRBJ2-7
size: NA
V: TRBV6-1
DNA: TGTGCCAGCAGTTTAGGTTTCGCCGAGCAGTACTTC
CDR3: CASSLGFAEQYF

D: NA
J: TRBJ2-3
size: few
V: TRBV7-2
DNA: TGTGCTGGCCAGGTCGGGAGTCCCGGGGGCACAGATACGCAGTATTTT
CDR3: CAGQVGSPGGTDTQYF

D: NA
J: TRBJ1-1
size: NA
V: TRBV3-1
DNA: TGTGCCAGCAGCTCCCAGGCAAGGGGGACTGAAGCTTTCTTT
CDR3: CASSSQARGTEAFF

D: NA
J: TRBJ2-7
size: NA
V: TRBV28
DNA: TGTGCCAGCAGTCCCAACCTCGGAGGGTACGAGCAGTACTTC
CDR3: CASSPNLGGYEQYF

D: NA
J: TRBJ2-1
size: NA
V: TRBV7-3
DNA: TGTGCCAGCAGCCCGAAAAGGGGAGTAACCTACAATGAGCAGTTCTTC
CDR3: CASSPKRGVTYNEQFF

D: TRBD2
J: TRBJ2-3
size: NA
V: TRBV20-1
DNA: TGCAGTGCTAGAGACCCTCGCGCGGGGAGGGGCACAGATACGCAGTATTTT
CDR3: CSARDPRAGRGTDTQYF

D: NA
J: TRBJ2-7
size: once
V: TRBV3-1
DNA: TGTGCCAGCAGCCAAGAGGCGACTGGGTCTTACGAGCAGTACTTC
CDR3: CASSQEATGSYEQYF

D: NA
J: TRBJ1-2
size: few
V: TRBV6-2/TRBV6-3
DNA: TGTGCCAGCAGTACCATTGGCGGCTACACCTTC
CDR3: CASSTIGGYTF

D: NA
J: TRBJ2-7
size: once
V: TRBV28
DNA: TGTGCCAGCAGTGCGACGACGCTTACCTACGAGCAGTACTTC
CDR3: CASSATTLTYEQYF

D: TRBD2
J: TRBJ2-3
size: few
V: TRBV20-1
DNA: TGCAGTGCTAGAGTCGGGAGGGCCGGATTCACAGATACGCAGTATTTT
CDR3: CSARVGRAGFTDTQYF

D: TRBD2
J: TRBJ2-5
size: few
V: TRBV29-1
DNA: TGCAGCGTGGAGGGACTAGCGGGGCAAGAGACCCAGTACTTC
CDR3: CSVEGLAGQETQYF

D: NA
J: TRBJ1-2
size: NA
V: TRBV6-5
DNA: TGTGCCAGCAGTCAGGACGGGCCTGGGGGCTACACCTTC
CDR3: CASSQDGPGGYTF

D: NA
J: TRBJ2-7
size: NA
V: TRBV18
DNA: TGTGCCAGCTCACTACTAGGACAGACCACATCCTACGAGCAGTACTTC
CDR3: CASSLLGQTTSYEQYF

D: TRBD2
J: TRBJ2-5
size: few
V: TRBV12-3/TRBV12-4
DNA: TGTGCCAGCAGCCCTAAAGCGGGAGGCGGAGAGACCCAGTACTTC
CDR3: CASSPKAGGGETQYF

D: TRBD2
J: TRBJ2-2
size: NA
V: TRBV12-3/TRBV12-4
DNA: TGTGCCAGCAGTTTAGCGAGGGTTTTGACTAGCTGGGACACCGGGGAGCTGTTTTTT
CDR3: CASSLARVLTSWDTGELFF

D: TRBD2
J: TRBJ2-4
size: many
V: TRBV7-2
DNA: TGTGCCAGCAGTAGAGGACTAGCGGGAGGGGGGGACATTCAGTACTTC
CDR3: CASSRGLAGGGDIQYF

D: TRBD1
J: TRBJ2-5
size: NA
V: TRBV29-1
DNA: TGCAGCGTTGTGGGGGACAGGGGGCACAATGAGCAGTACTTC
CDR3: CSVVGDRGHNEQYF

D: NA
J: TRBJ2-1
size: NA
V: TRBV27
DNA: TGTGCCAGCAGAACAAACAGAGAGCAGTTCTTC
CDR3: CASRTNREQFF

D: TRBD2
J: TRBJ2-4
size: NA
V: TRBV12-3/TRBV12-4
DNA: TGTGCCAGCAGTTTAGGACTAGCGGGAGTTTCGGACATTCAGTACTTC
CDR3: CASSLGLAGVSDIQYF

D: NA
J: TRBJ2-3
size: few
V: TRBV7-2
DNA: TGTGCCAGCAGCTTATGGGACTCCCCCCAACCAGATACGCAGTATTTT
CDR3: CASSLWDSPQPDTQYF

D: NA
J: TRBJ2-7
size: NA
V: TRBV4-2
DNA: TGTGCCAGCAGCCAAGGGTGGGACTCCTACGAGCAGTACTTC
CDR3: CASSQGWDSYEQYF

D: NA
J: TRBJ1-5
size: NA
V: TRBV2
DNA: TGTGCCAGCAGTGCGGCAGGGTATTATAGCAATCAGCCCCAGCATTTT
CDR3: CASSAAGYYSNQPQHF